This T cell receptor (beta chain) emerged from a study of CD8 T cells in ankylosing spondylitis. Findings and limits, study-wide: From matched ankylosing spondylitis synovial fluid, disease-linked clones were reportedly recovered at significantly enriched levels. Among TCR beta sequences, a motif of eight highly homologous variants appeared characteristic of ankylosing spondylitis blood. Earlier work had already found some motif variants in reactive arthritis synovial fluid and blood. In peripheral blood, disease-linked CD8+ clones occurred at relatively low frequencies.

TCRdb re-derived calls from the 5' RACE reads in MiXCR, one entry per CDR3 protein. The sample consists of just over 350,000 distinct CDR3 sequences, 20% of them appearing once. Note on this clonotype: As yet, its antigen is unknown.

CDR1 MNHEY and CDR2 SVGAGI come from the germline V gene. V lost 0 bases to trimming and J lost 2 bases, with 15 bases between them. This CDR3 comprises 17 residues. The TCR originated in a male donor with ankylosing spondylitis or in good health (not recorded which). This chain connects TRBV6-5 to TRBJ2-3, with D possibly being TRBD1 (6 bases). Sequencing was carried out using blood, either unsorted or a sorted T cell fraction (not recorded which). The CDR3 sequence: CASSYSITGQTTDTQYF. In nucleotides, the CDR3 is TGTGCCAGCAGTTACTCTATAACGGGACAAACCACAGATACGCAGTATTTT.